What follows are 30 T cell receptor beta chains derived from one specimen sequenced in a study of cytotoxic CD8 clonotypes in ibrutinib-treated CLL. The repertoire was sequenced with immunoSEQ multiplex PCR; TCRdb's copy has only in-frame clones and lacks some. The sample yields around 250,000 clones, about three quarters seen once. This material consisted of PBMCs, taken after 24 months of ibrutinib treatment. The receptor set was obtained from a human donor with chronic lymphocytic leukemia.

The gene calls are TRBV27 and TRBJ1-1; unclear D gene. Looked up from germline, CDR1 is MNHEY and CDR2 is SMNVEV (reference sequence). The CDR3 runs 15 residues. Between the trimmed V and J ends, which lost 7 bases and 0 bases, there was a span of 15 bases. The CDR3 nucleotides are TGTGCCAGCAAATCAGTCTCCTTCTTGAACACTGAAGCTTTCTTT. Its protein is CASKSVSFLNTEAFF.

The chain carries TRBV30 and TRBJ2-7, with a tentative D call TRBD1 (6 bases). The V gene lost 4 bases and the J gene lost 6 bases, with 16 bases spanning the gap. The CDR3 contains 13 residues. The germline V gene encodes CDR1 GTSNPN and CDR2 SVGIG (reference sequence). The CDR3 region is CAWNADFRGEQYF. The DNA for the CDR3 is TGTGCCTGGAACGCAGACTTCAGGGGCGAGCAGTACTTC. The full variable domain, rest sourced from reference TRBV30 and TRBJ2-7, is SQTIHQWPATLVQPVGSPLSLECTVEGTSNPNLYWYRQAAGRGLQLLFYSVGIGQISSEVPQNLSASRPQDRQFILSSKKLLLSDSGFYLCAWNADFRGEQYFGPGTRLTVT.

The chain has TRBV7-2 and TRBJ2-5, with 7 bases fitting TRBD2. J was trimmed by 5 bases and V by 2 bases; bases with no gene match: 11. The V gene's germline CDR1 is SGHTA and CDR2 FQGNSA. The CDR3 has 16 residues. The CDR3, as DNA: TGTGCCAGCAGCTTAATCGGCGGGAGCTTTGGGGAGACCCAGTACTTC. Its protein product is CASSLIGGSFGETQYF.

The V and J genes are TRBV27 and TRBJ2-5, with 7 bases identical to TRBD1. CDR3 length equals 14 residues. The trim removed 5 bases at V and 1 base at J, leaving 4 bases unmatched. Germline V gene sequence: CDR1 MNHEY, CDR2 SMNVEV (reference sequence). CDR3 sequence: CASSTGQAQETQYF. The CDR3 coding sequence is TGTGCCAGCAGTACAGGACAGGCCCAAGAGACCCAGTACTTC.

CDR3 sequence: CASSQTGGLLLPGANVLTF. DNA for the CDR3: TGTGCCAGCAGTCAAACAGGAGGGCTCCTTCTTCCTGGGGCCAACGTCCTGACTTTC. This chain links TRBV11-2 with TRBJ2-6, with TRBD2 as a possible D gene (6 bases). This CDR3 is built from 19 residues. The V gene lost 6 bases and the J gene lost 2 bases, with 23 bases spanning the gap. Germline loops: CDR1 SGHAT, CDR2 FQNNGV. Based on the CDR3 plus reference TRBV11-2 and TRBJ2-6, the full variable domain is EAGVAQSPRYKIIEKRQSVAFWCNPISGHATLYWYQQILGQGPKLLIQFQNNGVVDDSQLPKDRFSAERLKGVDSTLKIQPAKLEDSAVYLCASSQTGGLLLPGANVLTFGAGSRLTVL.

In this sample, this clone turned up a few times. This chain joins TRBV9 and TRBJ2-5; D call uncertain. From germline, CDR1 is SGDLS and CDR2 YYNGEE. Trimming left V 0 bases short and J 1 base short, with 16 bases between. This CDR3 has 17 amino acids. CDR3 in amino acids: CASSVGATSLVQETQYF. For the CDR3, the DNA is TGTGCCAGCAGCGTAGGGGCGACTTCGCTAGTCCAAGAGACCCAGTACTTC.

V and J are TRBV2 and TRBJ2-7, with 11 bases matching TRBD2. Trimming cost V 6 bases and J 2 bases; bases outside gene matches: 6. Germline V gene lookup returns CDR1 SNHLY and CDR2 FYNNEI. The CDR3 loop spans 15 amino acids. The CDR3 protein is CASSKQTSGTYEQYF. CDR3 bases: TGTGCCAGCAGCAAACAGACTAGCGGGACCTACGAGCAGTACTTC.

The chain recombines TRBV2 with TRBJ1-1; 7 positions match TRBD1. The CDR3 totals 13 residues. The germline V gene encodes CDR1 SNHLY and CDR2 FYNNEI. V shed 4 bases, J shed 3 bases, and the junction held 2 bases outside the gene matches. The CDR3 nucleotides are TGTGCCAGCAGTGTCAGGGGGGACACTGAAGCTTTCTTT. This sequence encodes CASSVRGDTEAFF. Using reference TRBV2 and TRBJ1-1 for the parts outside the CDR3, the full variable domain is EPEVTQTPSHQVTQMGQEVILRCVPISNHLYFYWYRQILGQKVEFLVSFYNNEISEKSEIFDDQFSVERPDGSNFTLKIRSTKLEDSAMYFCASSVRGDTEAFFGQGTRLTVV.

CDR3 bases: TGTGCCAGCAGCTCAGGACAGGCCCGTGAAGCTTTCTTT. Its translation: CASSSGQAREAFF. The chain joins TRBV7-2 to TRBJ1-1; 7 bases match TRBD1. The CDR3 totals 13 residues. CDR1 and CDR2 from the germline V gene are SGHTA and FQGNSA. With V trimmed by 4 bases and J by 7 bases, 6 bases remained unmatched.

This clone appeared a few times. The J gene is TRBJ1-5, the V gene TRBV4-3; tentatively, D is TRBD1 (5 bases). Germline CDR1 and CDR2: LGHNA and YSLEER. The V end lost 6 bases, the J end lost 4 bases, and 13 bases lay between the germline ends. CDR3 length equals 14 residues. The CDR3 DNA reads TGCGCCAGCAGACTGACAGTAGAAAATCAGCCCCAGCATTTT. Translation gives CASRLTVENQPQHF.

V usage is TRBV9 and J usage is TRBJ2-3; possibly TRBD2 for D (5 bases). V lost 0 bases and J lost 1, with 12 bases in between. This CDR3 spans 16 amino acids. Germline values: CDR1 SGDLS, CDR2 YYNGEE. DNA for the CDR3: TGTGCCAGCAGCGTAGGGACCGGAGCGGGCACAGATACGCAGTATTTT. This translates into CASSVGTGAGTDTQYF. Filled out from reference TRBV9 and TRBJ2-3, the complete variable domain reads DSGVTQTPKHLITATGQRVTLRCSPRSGDLSVYWYQQSLDQGLQFLIQYYNGEERAKGNILERFSAQQFPDLHSELNLSSLELGDSALYFCASSVGTGAGTDTQYFGPGTRLTVL.

This clone has only one observation. V usage is TRBV13 and J usage is TRBJ2-7; perhaps D is TRBD1 or TRBD2 (6 bases each). The CDR3 totals 12 residues. Germline CDR1 PRHDT, CDR2 FYEKMQ (reference sequence). The V and J ends lost 5 bases and 2 bases respectively, with 7 bases between them. CDR3 protein: CASSRGAYEQYF. In DNA, the CDR3 is TGTGCCAGCAGCAGGGGGGCCTACGAGCAGTACTTC. Full variable domain (outside the CDR3, taken from reference TRBV13 and TRBJ2-7): AAGVIQSPRHLIKEKRETATLKCYPIPRHDTVYWYQQGPGQDPQFLISFYEKMQSDKGSIPDRFSAQQFSDYHSELNMSSLELGDSALYFCASSRGAYEQYFGPGTRLTVT.

This clone was recorded many times. This chain uses TRBV6-1 with TRBJ1-5; possible D gene TRBD1, 5 bases. CDR3 length: 17 amino acids. The germline V gene encodes CDR1 MNHNS and CDR2 SASEGT. V was clipped by 4 bases and J by 0 bases, with 16 bases between them. This CDR3 is CASSGGGAQDSNQPQHF. CDR3 bases: TGTGCCAGCAGTGGGGGAGGGGCGCAGGATAGCAATCAGCCCCAGCATTTT.

This rearrangement joins TRBV2 to TRBJ1-2; D uncertain. V lost 4 bases, J lost 6 bases, and 9 bases lay in between. The CDR3 is 12 residues long. CDR1 SNHLY and CDR2 FYNNEI come from the germline V gene. CDR3 in amino acids: CASSVALDGYTF. In DNA form, the CDR3 reads TGTGCCAGCAGTGTAGCCCTAGATGGCTACACCTTC.

The V gene is TRBV30, the J gene TRBJ1-4; no clear D. CDR1 and CDR2 from the germline V gene are GTSNPN and SVGIG (reference sequence). Trimming cost V 1 base and J 8 bases, with 14 bases left between them. The CDR3 length is 14 residues. The CDR3 bases are TGTGCCTGGAGTGCGTCCGTAATAAAGGAAAAACTGTTTTTT. It is translated as CAWSASVIKEKLFF. Filled out from reference TRBV30 and TRBJ1-4, the complete variable domain reads SQTIHQWPATLVQPVGSPLSLECTVEGTSNPNLYWYRQAAGRGLQLLFYSVGIGQISSEVPQNLSASRPQDRQFILSSKKLLLSDSGFYLCAWSASVIKEKLFFGSGTQLSVL.

J is TRBJ2-1 and V is TRBV2; possibly TRBD2 for D (5 bases). The CDR3 totals 15 residues. Germline assignment: CDR1 SNHLY and CDR2 FYNNEI. V lost 1 base, J lost 6 bases, and 13 bases lay in between. The CDR3: CASSEGRANLNEQFF. DNA for the CDR3: TGTGCCAGCAGTGAAGGGCGGGCCAACCTCAATGAGCAGTTCTTC.

The chain employs TRBV9 and TRBJ2-1; D is unresolved. The ends were cut back, 0 bases at V and 7 bases at J, with 5 bases in the middle. Germline CDR1 reads SGDLS; CDR2 reads YYNGEE. CDR3 length: 12 amino acids. The CDR3 coding sequence is TGTGCCAGCAGCGTAGGGAGAAATGAGCAGTTCTTC. It codes for CASSVGRNEQFF.

The rearrangement uses TRBV2 and TRBJ1-4; D not resolved. Trimming took 3 bases from V and 3 from J, leaving 23 bases between them. The CDR3 sequence is 19 residues long. In germline, CDR1 is SNHLY, CDR2 FYNNEI. As DNA, the CDR3 is TGTGCCAGCAGTGAGCCTCCCCAGCTCCAGTGGTGGGCTAATGAAAAACTGTTTTTT. This encodes CASSEPPQLQWWANEKLFF.

A note on this clone: The sample carries other DNA sequences with the same CDR3. The V gene is TRBV9, the J gene TRBJ1-5, with D possibly matching TRBD1 (5 bases). The V gene's germline CDR1 is SGDLS and CDR2 YYNGEE. The CDR3 is made up of 15 amino acids. Trimming removed 0 bases from V and 2 bases from J, with 9 bases in between. In nucleotides, the CDR3 is TGTGCCAGCAGCGTAGAGGGGAGAGGCAATCAGCCCCAGCATTTT. It is translated as CASSVEGRGNQPQHF.

The rearrangement joins TRBV15 to TRBJ2-1; TRBD2 aligns across 16 bases. There are 18 residues in the CDR3. J lost 2 bases, V lost 3 bases, and 4 bases had no gene match. The V gene's germline CDR1 is LNHNV and CDR2 YYDKDF (reference sequence). CDR3 DNA: TGTGCCACCAGCAGGGGACTAGCGGGAGGGCCCCCCTACAATGAGCAGTTCTTC. This sequence encodes CATSRGLAGGPPYNEQFF. The entire variable domain, with the rest obtained from reference TRBV15 and TRBJ2-1, is as follows: DAMVIQNPRYQVTQFGKPVTLSCSQTLNHNVMYWYQQKSSQAPKLLFHYYDKDFNNEADTPDNFQSRRPNTSFCFLDIRSPGLGDTAMYLCATSRGLAGGPPYNEQFFGPGTRLTVL.

The chain uses TRBV29-1 and TRBJ2-1, with 9 bases aligning to TRBD2. V dropped 4 bases and J dropped 1; count of bases not matched to a gene: 2. The CDR3 sequence is 14 residues long. Looked up from germline, CDR1 is SQVTM and CDR2 is ANQGSEA. CDR3 sequence: CSVVTSGSYNEQFF. The CDR3 nucleotides are TGCAGCGTTGTAACTAGCGGGTCCTACAATGAGCAGTTCTTC.

CDR3 loop: CASGVGPGLYNEQFF. As DNA, the CDR3 is TGTGCTAGTGGTGTGGGGCCGGGCTTATACAATGAGCAGTTCTTC. This chain links TRBV12-5 with TRBJ2-1, with a weak D call TRBD1 (5 bases). The CDR3 sequence is 15 residues long. V gave up 5 bases and J gave up 4 bases, with 15 bases separating them. The germline V gene has CDR1 LGHNT and CDR2 FRNRAP.

This clone was counted a few times. The chain uses TRBV11-3 and TRBJ2-1; 8 bases fit TRBD1. The CDR3 spans 13 residues. Looked up from germline, CDR1 is SGHNT and CDR2 is YENEEA. Trimming took 1 base from V and 8 from J; bases not matched to a gene: 1. As DNA, the CDR3 is TGTGCCAGCAGCTTAGGACAGGGGTATGAGCAGTTCTTC. Translation gives CASSLGQGYEQFF.

Only a few counts were recorded for this clone. This chain uses TRBV6-6 with TRBJ2-7; D is ambiguous. V lost 0 bases to trimming and J lost 4 bases, with 10 bases between them. From germline, CDR1 is MNHNY and CDR2 SVGAGI (reference sequence). The CDR3 is made up of 14 amino acids. The CDR3 nucleotides read TGTGCCAGCAGTTACTCGAGCCCAGATTACGAGCAGTACTTC. It is translated as CASSYSSPDYEQYF.

This clone appeared once. CDR3 DNA: TGTGCCTGGAGTTCAGGGTCCGATACGCAGTATTTT. Its protein product is CAWSSGSDTQYF. J is TRBJ2-3 and V is TRBV30, with a tentative D call TRBD1 (5 bases). V was shortened by 2 bases and J by 6 bases, with 9 bases between the two germline ends. Germline V gene sequence: CDR1 GTSNPN, CDR2 SVGIG (reference sequence). This CDR3 has 12 residues.

V gene TRBV2 combines with J gene TRBJ1-1; D remains unclear. CDR3 length: 13 amino acids. Trimming pared 5 bases from V and 4 bases from J, leaving 11 bases between. The germline CDR1 and CDR2 sequences are SNHLY and FYNNEI. As DNA, the CDR3 is TGTGCCAGCAGTACAAGGTACGGCACTGAAGCTTTCTTT. It codes for CASSTRYGTEAFF.

The V gene is TRBV18, the J gene TRBJ2-7; 10 nucleotides align to TRBD1. The CDR3 has 14 amino acids. V shed 6 bases and J 7 bases; nucleotides not matched to a gene: 9. The germline gives CDR1 KGHSH, CDR2 LQKENI. The CDR3: CASSLTGTGEEQYF. The CDR3 coding sequence is TGTGCCAGCTCGCTCACCGGGACAGGGGAGGAGCAGTACTTC.

This clone was seen a handful of times. This chain joins TRBV6-5 and TRBJ2-7, with a tentative D call TRBD1 (6 bases). Germline CDR1 MNHEY, CDR2 SVGAGI. The CDR3 is made up of 15 amino acids. With 5 bases removed from V and 2 bases from J, the gap between germline ends came to 16 bases. Written as DNA, the CDR3 is TGTGCCAGCAGTCCAGGACAGACGACGACCTACGAGCAGTACTTC. It encodes CASSPGQTTTYEQYF.

This chain links TRBV7-3 with TRBJ1-1; D is perhaps TRBD1 (5 bases). Germline V gene sequence: CDR1 SGHTA, CDR2 FQGTGA. Trimming left V 2 bases short and J 4 bases short, with 11 bases between. This CDR3 comprises 14 residues. The CDR3 reads CASSLGGSGTEAFF. The DNA for the CDR3 is TGTGCCAGCAGCTTAGGGGGGTCCGGCACTGAAGCTTTCTTT. Using reference TRBV7-3 and TRBJ1-1 for the parts outside the CDR3, the full variable domain is GAGVSQTPSNKVTEKGKYVELRCDPISGHTALYWYRQSLGQGPEFLIYFQGTGAADDSGLPNDRFFAVRPEGSVSTLKIQRTERGDSAVYLCASSLGGSGTEAFFGQGTRLTVV.

The rearrangement links TRBV27 to TRBJ2-6, with 12 bases matching TRBD1. CDR3 length equals 19 residues. V was pared by 5 bases and J by 1 base, with 9 bases of the junction left unmatched. From germline, CDR1 is MNHEY and CDR2 SMNVEV (reference sequence). CDR3 protein: CASSRGLGQGASGANVLTF. The CDR3 DNA is TGTGCCAGCAGTAGGGGGTTGGGACAGGGGGCGTCTGGGGCCAACGTCCTGACTTTC.